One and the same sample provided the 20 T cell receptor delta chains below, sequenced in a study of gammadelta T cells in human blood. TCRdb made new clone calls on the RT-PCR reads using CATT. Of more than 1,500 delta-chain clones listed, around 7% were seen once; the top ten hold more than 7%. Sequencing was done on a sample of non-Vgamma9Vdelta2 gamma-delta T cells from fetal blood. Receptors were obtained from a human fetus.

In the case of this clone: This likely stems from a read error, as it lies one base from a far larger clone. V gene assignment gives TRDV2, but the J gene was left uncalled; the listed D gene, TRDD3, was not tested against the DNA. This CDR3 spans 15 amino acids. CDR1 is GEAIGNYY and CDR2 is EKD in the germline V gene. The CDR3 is CACDTTGDHTDKLIF. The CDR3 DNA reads TGTGCCTGTGACACTACTGGGGACCACACCGATAAGCTCATCTTT.

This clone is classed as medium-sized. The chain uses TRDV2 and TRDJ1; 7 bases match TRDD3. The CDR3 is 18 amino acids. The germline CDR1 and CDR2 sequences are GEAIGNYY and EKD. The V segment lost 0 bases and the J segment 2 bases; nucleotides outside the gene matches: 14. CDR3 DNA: TGTGCCTGTGACACCGCGGGGTCGTTTCCGGGGGATACCGATAAACTCATCTTT. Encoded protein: CACDTAGSFPGDTDKLIF.

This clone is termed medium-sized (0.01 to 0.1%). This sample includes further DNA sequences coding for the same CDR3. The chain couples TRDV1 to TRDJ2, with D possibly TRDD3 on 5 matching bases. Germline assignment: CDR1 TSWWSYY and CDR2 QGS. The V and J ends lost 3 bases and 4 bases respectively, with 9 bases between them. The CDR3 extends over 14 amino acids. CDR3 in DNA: TGTGCTCTTGGGGACAGGGGGGGGACAGCACAACTCTTCTTT. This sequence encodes CALGDRGGTAQLFF.

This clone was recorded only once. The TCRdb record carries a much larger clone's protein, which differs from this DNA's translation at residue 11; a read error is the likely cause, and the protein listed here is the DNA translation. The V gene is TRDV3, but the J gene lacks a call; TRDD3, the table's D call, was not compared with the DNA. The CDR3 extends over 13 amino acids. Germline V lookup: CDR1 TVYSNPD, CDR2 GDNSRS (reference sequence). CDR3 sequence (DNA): TGTGCCTGTGTACTGGGGGATACCGATAAAATCATCTTT. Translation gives CACVLGDTDKIIF.

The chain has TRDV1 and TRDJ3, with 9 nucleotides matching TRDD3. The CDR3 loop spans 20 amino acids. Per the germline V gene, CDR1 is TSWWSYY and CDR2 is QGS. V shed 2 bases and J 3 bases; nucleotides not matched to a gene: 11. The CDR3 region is CALGEGPEGDTDWDTRQMFF. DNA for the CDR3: TGTGCTCTTGGGGAAGGGCCGGAGGGGGATACTGACTGGGACACCCGACAGATGTTTTTC.

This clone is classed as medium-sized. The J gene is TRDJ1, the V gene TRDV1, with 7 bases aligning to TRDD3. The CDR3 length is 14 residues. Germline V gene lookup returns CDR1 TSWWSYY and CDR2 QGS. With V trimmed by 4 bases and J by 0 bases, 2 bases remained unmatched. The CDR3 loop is CALGVGGYTDKLIF. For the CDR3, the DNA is TGTGCTCTTGGGGTCGGGGGATACACCGATAAACTCATCTTT.

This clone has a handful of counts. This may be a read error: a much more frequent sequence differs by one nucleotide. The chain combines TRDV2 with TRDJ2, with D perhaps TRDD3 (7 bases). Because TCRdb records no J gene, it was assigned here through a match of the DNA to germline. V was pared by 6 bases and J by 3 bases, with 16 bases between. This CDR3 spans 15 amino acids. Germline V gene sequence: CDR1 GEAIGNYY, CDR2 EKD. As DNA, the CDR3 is TGTGCCTGTACTGGGGAACCCTTCCTGACAGCACAACTCTTCTTT. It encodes CACTGEPFLTAQLFF.

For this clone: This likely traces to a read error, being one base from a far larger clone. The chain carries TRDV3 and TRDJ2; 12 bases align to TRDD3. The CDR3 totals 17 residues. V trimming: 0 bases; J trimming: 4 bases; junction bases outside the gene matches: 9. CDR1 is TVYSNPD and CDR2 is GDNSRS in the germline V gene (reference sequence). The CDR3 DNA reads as TGTGCCTTTAGCTGGTATCTGGGGGATACGCGGACAGCACAACTCTTCTTT. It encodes CAFSWYLGDTRTAQLFF. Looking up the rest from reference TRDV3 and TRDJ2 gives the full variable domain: CDKVTQSSPDQTVASGSEVVLLCTYDTVYSNPDLFWYRIRPDYSFQFVFYGDNSRSEGADFTQGRFSVKHILTQKAFHLVISPVRTEDSATYYCAFSWYLGDTRTAQLFFGKGTQLIVEP.

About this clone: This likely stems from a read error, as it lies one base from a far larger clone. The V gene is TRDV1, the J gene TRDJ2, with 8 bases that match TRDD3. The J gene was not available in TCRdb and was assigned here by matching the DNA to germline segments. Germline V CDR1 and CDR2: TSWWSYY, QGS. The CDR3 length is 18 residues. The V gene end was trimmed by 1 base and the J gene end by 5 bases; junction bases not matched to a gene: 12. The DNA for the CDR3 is TGTGCTCTTGGGGAACAAATGGGGGATCCGTGGTTAACAGCACAACTCTTCTTT. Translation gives CALGEQMGDPWLTAQLFF.

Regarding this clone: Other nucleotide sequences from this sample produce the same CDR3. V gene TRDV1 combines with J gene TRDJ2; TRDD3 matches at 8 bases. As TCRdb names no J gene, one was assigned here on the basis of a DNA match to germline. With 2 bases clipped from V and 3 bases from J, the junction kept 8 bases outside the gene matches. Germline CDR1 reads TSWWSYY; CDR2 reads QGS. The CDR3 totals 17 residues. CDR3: CALGETGGPPLTAQLFF. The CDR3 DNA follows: TGTGCTCTTGGGGAAACTGGGGGGCCTCCTCTGACAGCACAACTCTTCTTT.

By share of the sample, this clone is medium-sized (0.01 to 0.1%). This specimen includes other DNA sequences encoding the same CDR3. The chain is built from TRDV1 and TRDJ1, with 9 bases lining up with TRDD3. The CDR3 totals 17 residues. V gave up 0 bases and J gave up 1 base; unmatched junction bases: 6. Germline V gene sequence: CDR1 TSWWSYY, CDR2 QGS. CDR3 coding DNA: TGTGCTCTTGGGGAACTCTCGTACTGGGGGACCACCGATAAACTCATCTTT. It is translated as CALGELSYWGTTDKLIF.

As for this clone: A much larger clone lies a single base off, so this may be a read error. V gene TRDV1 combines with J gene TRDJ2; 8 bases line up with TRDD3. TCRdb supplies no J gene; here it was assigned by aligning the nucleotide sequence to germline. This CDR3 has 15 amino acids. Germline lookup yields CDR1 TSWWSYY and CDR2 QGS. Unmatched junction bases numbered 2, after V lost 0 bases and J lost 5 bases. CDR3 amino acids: CALGELLGGTAQLFF. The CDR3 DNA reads TGTGCTCTTGGGGAACTACTGGGGGGTACAGCACAACTCTTCTTT.

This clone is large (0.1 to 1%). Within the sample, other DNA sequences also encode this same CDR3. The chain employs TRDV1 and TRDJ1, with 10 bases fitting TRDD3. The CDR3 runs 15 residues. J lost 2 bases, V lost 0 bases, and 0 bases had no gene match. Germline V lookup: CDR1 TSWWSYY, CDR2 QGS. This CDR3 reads CALGELLGDTDKLIF. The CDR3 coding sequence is TGTGCTCTTGGGGAACTACTGGGGGATACCGATAAACTCATCTTT.

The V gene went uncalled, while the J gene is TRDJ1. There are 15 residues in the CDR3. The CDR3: CAFYWSLSYTDKLIF. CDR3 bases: TGTGCCTTTTACTGGTCCCTCTCGTACACCGATAAACTCATCTTT.

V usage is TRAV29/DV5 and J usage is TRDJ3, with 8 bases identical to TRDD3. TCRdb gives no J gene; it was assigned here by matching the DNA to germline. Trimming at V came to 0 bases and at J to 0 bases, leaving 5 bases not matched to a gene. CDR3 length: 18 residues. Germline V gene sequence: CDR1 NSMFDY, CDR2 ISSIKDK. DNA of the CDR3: TGTGCAGCAAGCGTACTGGGGGTCAGCTCCTGGGACACCCGACAGATGTTTTTC. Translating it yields CAASVLGVSSWDTRQMFF.

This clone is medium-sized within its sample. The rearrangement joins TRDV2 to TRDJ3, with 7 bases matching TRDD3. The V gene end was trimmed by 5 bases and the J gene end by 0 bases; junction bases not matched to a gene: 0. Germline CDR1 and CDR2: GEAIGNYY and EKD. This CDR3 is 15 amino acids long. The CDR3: CACGGYSWDTRQMFF. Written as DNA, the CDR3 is TGTGCCTGTGGGGGATACTCCTGGGACACCCGACAGATGTTTTTC.

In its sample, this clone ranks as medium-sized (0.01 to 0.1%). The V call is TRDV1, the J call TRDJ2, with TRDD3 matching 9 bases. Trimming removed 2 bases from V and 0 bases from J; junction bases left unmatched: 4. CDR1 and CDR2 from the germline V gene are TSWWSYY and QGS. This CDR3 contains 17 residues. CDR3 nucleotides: TGTGCTCTTGGGGAATCCTACTGGGGGACTTTGACAGCACAACTCTTCTTT. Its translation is CALGESYWGTLTAQLFF.

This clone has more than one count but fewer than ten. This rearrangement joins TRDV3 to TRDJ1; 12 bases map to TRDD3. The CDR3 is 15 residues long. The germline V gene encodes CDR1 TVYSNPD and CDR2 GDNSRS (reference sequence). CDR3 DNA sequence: TGTGCTTACTTCTGGGGGATACGCTTGACCGATAAACTCATCTTT. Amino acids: CAYFWGIRLTDKLIF.

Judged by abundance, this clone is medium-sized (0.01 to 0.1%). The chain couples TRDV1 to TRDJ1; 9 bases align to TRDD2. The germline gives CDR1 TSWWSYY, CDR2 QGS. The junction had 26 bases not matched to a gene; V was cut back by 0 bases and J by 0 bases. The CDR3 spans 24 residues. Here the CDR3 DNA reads TGTGCTCTTGGGGAACTAGGAACCACCTTCCTACGATCCGGGGGACCAGGGTACACCGATAAACTCATCTTT. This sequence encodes CALGELGTTFLRSGGPGYTDKLIF.

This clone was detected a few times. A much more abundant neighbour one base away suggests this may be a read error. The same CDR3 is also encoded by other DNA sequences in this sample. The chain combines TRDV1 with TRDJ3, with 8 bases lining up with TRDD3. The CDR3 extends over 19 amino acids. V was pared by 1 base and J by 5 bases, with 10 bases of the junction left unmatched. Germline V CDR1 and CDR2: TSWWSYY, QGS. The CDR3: CALGEREPGIRRDTRQMFF. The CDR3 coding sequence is TGTGCTCTTGGGGAACGGGAGCCAGGGATACGCCGGGACACCCGACAGATGTTTTTC.